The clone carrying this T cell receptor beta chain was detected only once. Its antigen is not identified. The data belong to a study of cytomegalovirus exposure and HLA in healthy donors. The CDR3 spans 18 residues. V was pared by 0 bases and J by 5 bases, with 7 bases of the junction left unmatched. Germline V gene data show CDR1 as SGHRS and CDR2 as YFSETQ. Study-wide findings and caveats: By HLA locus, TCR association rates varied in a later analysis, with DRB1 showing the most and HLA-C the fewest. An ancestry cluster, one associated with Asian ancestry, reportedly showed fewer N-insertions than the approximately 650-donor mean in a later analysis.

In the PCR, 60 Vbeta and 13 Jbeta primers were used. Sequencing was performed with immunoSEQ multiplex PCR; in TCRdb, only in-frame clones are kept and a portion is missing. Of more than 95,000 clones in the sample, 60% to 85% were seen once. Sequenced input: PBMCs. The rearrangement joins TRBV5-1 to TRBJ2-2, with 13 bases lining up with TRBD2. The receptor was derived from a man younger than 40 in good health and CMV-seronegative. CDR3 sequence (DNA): TGCGCCAGCAGCTTGGCCGGACTAGCGGGAGTGGGGACCGGGGAGCTGTTTTTT. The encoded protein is CASSLAGLAGVGTGELFF.